A selection of T cell receptor beta chains follows, all from one sample in a study of OX40 agonist ivuxolimab in advanced cancers. Here immunoSEQ multiplex PCR was the method, and the copy in TCRdb shows in-frame clones only, minus some. The sample lists roughly 64,000 clones, 85% occurring once. Sequenced here: CD4+ or CD8+ T cells sorted from blood, sampled in a trial of the OX40 agonist ivuxolimab. The receptors here all came from an adult with an advanced solid tumor such as melanoma, head and neck, liver or kidney cancer. The CDR3 runs from the conserved cysteine through the conserved F or W. Fields, in order: CDR3 DNA, CDR3 protein, J gene, D gene, clone size, V gene. D genes are given only for firm matches. Clone size is not always given. Where it is, it says once, few, many or a class for expanded clones.

CDR3 DNA: TGCAGCCTGGGGGAAGGCGAGACCCAGTACTTC
CDR3 protein: CSLGEGETQYF
J gene: TRBJ2-5
D gene: -
clone size: -
V gene: TRBV29-1

CDR3 DNA: TGCGCCAGCAGCTCCGGGACTAGCGGGGGCTCCGGAAATACGCAGTATTTT
CDR3 protein: CASSSGTSGGSGNTQYF
J gene: TRBJ2-3
D gene: TRBD2
clone size: -
V gene: TRBV5-1

CDR3 DNA: TGTGCCATCAGTGATGTAAGTCAAACGGGCTATGGCTACACCTTC
CDR3 protein: CAISDVSQTGYGYTF
J gene: TRBJ1-2
D gene: -
clone size: -
V gene: TRBV10-3

CDR3 DNA: TGTGCCAGCAGCCACGACAGGGCCACTGAAGCTTTCTTT
CDR3 protein: CASSHDRATEAFF
J gene: TRBJ1-1
D gene: TRBD1
clone size: few
V gene: TRBV5-8

CDR3 DNA: TGTGCTAGCAGCTTAGGTCCTGGAAACACCATATATTTT
CDR3 protein: CASSLGPGNTIYF
J gene: TRBJ1-3
D gene: -
clone size: -
V gene: TRBV7-7

CDR3 DNA: TGTGCCAGCAGCCAGGACAGTACAGATGAAAAACTGTTTTTT
CDR3 protein: CASSQDSTDEKLFF
J gene: TRBJ1-4
D gene: -
clone size: -
V gene: TRBV7-9

CDR3 DNA: TGTGCCAGCAGCTGGACAGGGGTTGAAGAGACCCAGTACTTC
CDR3 protein: CASSWTGVEETQYF
J gene: TRBJ2-5
D gene: TRBD1
clone size: -
V gene: TRBV11-2

CDR3 DNA: TGTGCCAGCAGTTCCAAAGGGGTCCTCACAGATACGCAGTATTTT
CDR3 protein: CASSSKGVLTDTQYF
J gene: TRBJ2-3
D gene: -
clone size: -
V gene: TRBV6-5

CDR3 DNA: TGTGCCAGCAGCCCAGACGGCTACGAGCAGTACTTC
CDR3 protein: CASSPDGYEQYF
J gene: TRBJ2-7
D gene: -
clone size: -
V gene: TRBV11-1

CDR3 DNA: TGTGCCTGGAGCGAACCCCCGCGGGGGGGAGGGGGCACAGATACGCAGTATTTT
CDR3 protein: CAWSEPPRGGGGTDTQYF
J gene: TRBJ2-3
D gene: TRBD2
clone size: -
V gene: TRBV30

CDR3 DNA: TGTGCCAGCAGGAGGGGGGGGGACGAGCAGTACTTC
CDR3 protein: CASRRGGDEQYF
J gene: TRBJ2-7
D gene: -
clone size: -
V gene: TRBV2

CDR3 DNA: TGTGCCAGCAGTTTAGACCAAGCCTACAATGAGCAGTTCTTC
CDR3 protein: CASSLDQAYNEQFF
J gene: TRBJ2-1
D gene: -
clone size: -
V gene: TRBV28

CDR3 DNA: TGTGCCGGGGGACAGGGAAAATCCTACGAGCAGTACTTC
CDR3 protein: CAGGQGKSYEQYF
J gene: TRBJ2-7
D gene: TRBD1
clone size: -
V gene: TRBV2

CDR3 DNA: TGTGCCTGGAAGCAAAACACTGAAGCTTTCTTT
CDR3 protein: CAWKQNTEAFF
J gene: TRBJ1-1
D gene: -
clone size: -
V gene: TRBV30

CDR3 DNA: TGTGCCATCAGTGATGAGGTCAATCAGCCCCAGCATTTT
CDR3 protein: CAISDEVNQPQHF
J gene: TRBJ1-5
D gene: -
clone size: -
V gene: TRBV10-3

CDR3 DNA: TGCGCCAGCAGCTCACAGGGGCTTAGGGCCGGGGAGCTGTTTTTT
CDR3 protein: CASSSQGLRAGELFF
J gene: TRBJ2-2
D gene: TRBD1
clone size: -
V gene: TRBV5-1

CDR3 DNA: TGCGCCAGCAGCGGCACAGGGGCAGGGGCCAACGTCCTGACTTTC
CDR3 protein: CASSGTGAGANVLTF
J gene: TRBJ2-6
D gene: TRBD1
clone size: once
V gene: TRBV5-1

CDR3 DNA: TGTGCCAGCAGCGCTAGCGGGGGGTTAGACGGGGAGCTGTTTTTT
CDR3 protein: CASSASGGLDGELFF
J gene: TRBJ2-2
D gene: TRBD2
clone size: few
V gene: TRBV9

CDR3 DNA: TGTGCCAGCAGTTACTTCAGACAGAACACTGAAGCTTTCTTT
CDR3 protein: CASSYFRQNTEAFF
J gene: TRBJ1-1
D gene: -
clone size: -
V gene: TRBV6-5

CDR3 DNA: TGCAGCGTTGACAGGGATGAGCCCCAGCATTTT
CDR3 protein: CSVDRDEPQHF
J gene: TRBJ1-5
D gene: -
clone size: few
V gene: TRBV29-1

CDR3 DNA: TGTGCCCGATCTACCGGGGAGCTGTTTTTT
CDR3 protein: CARSTGELFF
J gene: TRBJ2-2
D gene: -
clone size: -
V gene: TRBV27

CDR3 DNA: TGTGCCAGCAGCTTAAGCCCGGTAGGGAGTAATTCACCCCTCCACTTT
CDR3 protein: CASSLSPVGSNSPLHF
J gene: TRBJ1-6
D gene: -
clone size: -
V gene: TRBV7-9

CDR3 DNA: TGTGCCAGCAATTATGTCAGGGAGTCTGAAGAGCAGTACTTC
CDR3 protein: CASNYVRESEEQYF
J gene: TRBJ2-5
D gene: -
clone size: -
V gene: TRBV2

CDR3 DNA: TGCGCCAGCAGCTCCCGTCGGCGCGAGCAGTACTTC
CDR3 protein: CASSSRRREQYF
J gene: TRBJ2-7
D gene: -
clone size: -
V gene: TRBV5-1

CDR3 DNA: TGCGCCAGCAGCCAAGAGCACAGGGGGCTCTACAATGAGCAGTTCTTC
CDR3 protein: CASSQEHRGLYNEQFF
J gene: TRBJ2-1
D gene: TRBD1
clone size: -
V gene: TRBV4-3

CDR3 DNA: TGCGCCACCGAACAGGTGAGAAGCAATCAGCCCCAGCATTTT
CDR3 protein: CATEQVRSNQPQHF
J gene: TRBJ1-5
D gene: -
clone size: -
V gene: TRBV10-1

CDR3 DNA: TGTGCCAGCAGCGCCACAGGGGGCCACGAGCAGTACTTC
CDR3 protein: CASSATGGHEQYF
J gene: TRBJ2-7
D gene: TRBD1
clone size: -
V gene: TRBV7-9

CDR3 DNA: TGTGCCAGCAGCTTGGGACAGTTCTACGAGCAGTACTTC
CDR3 protein: CASSLGQFYEQYF
J gene: TRBJ2-7
D gene: TRBD1
clone size: once
V gene: TRBV11-3

CDR3 DNA: TGTGCCAGCAGTACTAGCGGATACGAGACCCAGTACTTC
CDR3 protein: CASSTSGYETQYF
J gene: TRBJ2-5
D gene: TRBD2
clone size: -
V gene: TRBV7-6

CDR3 DNA: TGTGCCAGCTCGAGGATGGGGAGTGGGACAGGGCCTAACGGGGAGCTGTTTTTT
CDR3 protein: CASSRMGSGTGPNGELFF
J gene: TRBJ2-2
D gene: TRBD1
clone size: -
V gene: TRBV5-4

CDR3 DNA: TGTGCCAGCAGTGAAGTAGGACAGGGGGTATTAGCCAAAAACATTCAGTACTTC
CDR3 protein: CASSEVGQGVLAKNIQYF
J gene: TRBJ2-4
D gene: TRBD1
clone size: -
V gene: TRBV6-4

CDR3 DNA: TGTGCCAGCAGCTTATTGGGACGTGCAAGGGAGGAGACCCAGTACTTC
CDR3 protein: CASSLLGRAREETQYF
J gene: TRBJ2-5
D gene: -
clone size: -
V gene: TRBV5-6

CDR3 DNA: TGTGCCATCAGTGAGTCGGAAGGGGTCCATGAAGCTTTCTTT
CDR3 protein: CAISESEGVHEAFF
J gene: TRBJ1-1
D gene: -
clone size: -
V gene: TRBV10-3

CDR3 DNA: TGTGCCAGCAGACTGAATGGGCCCGTCCGCGAGCAGTACTTC
CDR3 protein: CASRLNGPVREQYF
J gene: TRBJ2-7
D gene: -
clone size: -
V gene: TRBV27

CDR3 DNA: TGTGCCTGGAGTCCTCTGGGACAGGGGGGAGCGGGAGTAGGTACGCAGTATTTT
CDR3 protein: CAWSPLGQGGAGVGTQYF
J gene: TRBJ2-3
D gene: TRBD1
clone size: -
V gene: TRBV30

CDR3 DNA: TGCGCCAGCAGCCAAGAAGGCCGGGGGCGGCCAGATACGCAGTATTTT
CDR3 protein: CASSQEGRGRPDTQYF
J gene: TRBJ2-3
D gene: -
clone size: -
V gene: TRBV4-1

CDR3 DNA: TGTGCCAGCAGTTTATCTGCAGCCCAGACCCAGTACTTC
CDR3 protein: CASSLSAAQTQYF
J gene: TRBJ2-5
D gene: -
clone size: -
V gene: TRBV27

CDR3 DNA: TGTGCCAGCAGTCGGGACAGGGGAAACACCATATATTTT
CDR3 protein: CASSRDRGNTIYF
J gene: TRBJ1-3
D gene: TRBD1
clone size: few
V gene: TRBV7-2

CDR3 DNA: TGTGCCAGCTCTGGCGCTGGGCTGAGTTCCTACGAGCAGTACTTC
CDR3 protein: CASSGAGLSSYEQYF
J gene: TRBJ2-7
D gene: -
clone size: -
V gene: TRBV18

CDR3 DNA: TGTGCCAGCTCGGAGGAGGGAAACACCATATATTTT
CDR3 protein: CASSEEGNTIYF
J gene: TRBJ1-3
D gene: -
clone size: -
V gene: TRBV18

CDR3 DNA: TGTGCCAGCTCCAGGGGTGGCGAAAAACTGTTTTTT
CDR3 protein: CASSRGGEKLFF
J gene: TRBJ1-4
D gene: -
clone size: -
V gene: TRBV6-5

CDR3 DNA: TGTGCCAGCAGTTTGACATATCAACAGGAGCCCCAGCATTTT
CDR3 protein: CASSLTYQQEPQHF
J gene: TRBJ1-5
D gene: -
clone size: -
V gene: TRBV28

CDR3 DNA: TGCGCCAGCAGCTTGGCCCTAGCAGTTAGCACAGATACGCAGTATTTT
CDR3 protein: CASSLALAVSTDTQYF
J gene: TRBJ2-3
D gene: -
clone size: -
V gene: TRBV5-1

CDR3 DNA: TGTGCCAGCAGTGAGGCAGCTCGCGGCTACACCTTC
CDR3 protein: CASSEAARGYTF
J gene: TRBJ1-2
D gene: -
clone size: -
V gene: TRBV2

CDR3 DNA: TGTGCCAGCAGTGTAGTAGCGGGAGCTTACAATGAGCAGTTCTTC
CDR3 protein: CASSVVAGAYNEQFF
J gene: TRBJ2-1
D gene: TRBD2
clone size: -
V gene: TRBV2

CDR3 DNA: TGCGCCAGCAGCCTTGCGGGGTTACAGGTGAACACTGAAGCTTTCTTT
CDR3 protein: CASSLAGLQVNTEAFF
J gene: TRBJ1-1
D gene: -
clone size: -
V gene: TRBV5-1

CDR3 DNA: TGTGCCAGCAGGGAGCGGGGGAGCTACGAGCAGTACTTC
CDR3 protein: CASRERGSYEQYF
J gene: TRBJ2-7
D gene: TRBD2
clone size: -
V gene: TRBV7-2

CDR3 DNA: TGTGCCAGCAGCCAACTGACAGGGGGGGAAGCTTTCTTT
CDR3 protein: CASSQLTGGEAFF
J gene: TRBJ1-1
D gene: TRBD1
clone size: -
V gene: TRBV7-9

CDR3 DNA: TGCGCCAGCAGCTCCCGGACTAGCGACTACGAGCAGTACTTC
CDR3 protein: CASSSRTSDYEQYF
J gene: TRBJ2-7
D gene: TRBD2
clone size: -
V gene: TRBV5-1

CDR3 DNA: TGTGCCAGCAGCCAACGCTTGACTAGCGGGAGTGGCTACAATGAGCAGTTCTTC
CDR3 protein: CASSQRLTSGSGYNEQFF
J gene: TRBJ2-1
D gene: TRBD2
clone size: -
V gene: TRBV14

CDR3 DNA: TGTGCCAGCAGTCCGGGACATACAGGGGGTCGACGGGAGGCTTTCTTT
CDR3 protein: CASSPGHTGGRREAFF
J gene: TRBJ1-1
D gene: TRBD1
clone size: -
V gene: TRBV25-1